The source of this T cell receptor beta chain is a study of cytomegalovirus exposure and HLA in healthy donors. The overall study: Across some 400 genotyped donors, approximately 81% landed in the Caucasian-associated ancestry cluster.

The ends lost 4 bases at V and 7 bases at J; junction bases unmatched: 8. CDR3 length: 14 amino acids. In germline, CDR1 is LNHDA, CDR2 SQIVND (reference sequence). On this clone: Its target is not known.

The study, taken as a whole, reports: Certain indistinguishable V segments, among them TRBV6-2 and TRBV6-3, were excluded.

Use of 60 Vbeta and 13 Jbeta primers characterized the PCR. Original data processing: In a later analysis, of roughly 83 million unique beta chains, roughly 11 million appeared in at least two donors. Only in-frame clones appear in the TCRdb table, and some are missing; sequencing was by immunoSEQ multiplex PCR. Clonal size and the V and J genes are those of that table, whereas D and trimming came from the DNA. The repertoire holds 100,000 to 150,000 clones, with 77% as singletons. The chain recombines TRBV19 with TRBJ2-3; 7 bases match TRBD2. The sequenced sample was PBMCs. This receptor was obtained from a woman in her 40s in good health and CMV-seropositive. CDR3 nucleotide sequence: TGTGCCAGTAGTAGCGGGAGAGGGGTAAATACGCAGTATTTT. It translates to CASSSGRGVNTQYF.